The 25 T cell receptor beta chains in this list originate from one sample, sequenced in a study of control samples from healthy donors and cancer patients. Profiling relied on immunoSEQ multiplex PCR, and the TCRdb table lists in-frame clones only, not all of them. The repertoire has about 94,000 clones, just over 90% of them found once; the top ten carry more than 3.5%. Input material: blood. The receptor source for this set is a woman between 18 and 29 years old in good health.

V gene TRBV5-4 combines with J gene TRBJ1-2; D is unclear. Germline V gives CDR1 SGHNT, CDR2 YYREEE (reference sequence). The V end lost 0 bases, the J end lost 2 bases, and 5 bases lay between the germline ends. The CDR3 contains 13 residues. The CDR3 reads CASSLDGNYGYTF. The CDR3 DNA sequence: TGTGCCAGCAGCTTGGACGGCAACTATGGCTACACCTTC.

The table lists this clone with a count of one. This chain joins TRBV7-2 and TRBJ1-5; unclear D gene. This CDR3 region has 15 residues. The ends were cut back, 1 base at V and 0 bases at J, with 7 bases in the middle. Germline values: CDR1 SGHTA, CDR2 FQGNSA. The DNA of the CDR3 is TGTGCCAGCAGCTTAGATCTTTATAGCAATCAGCCCCAGCATTTT. The encoded protein is CASSLDLYSNQPQHF.

The chain has TRBV5-4 and TRBJ1-2; TRBD1 matches at 9 bases. The CDR3 is 17 amino acids. Per germline, CDR1 SGHNT and CDR2 YYREEE (reference sequence). V was clipped by 0 bases and J by 8 bases; unmatched bases: 14. Here the CDR3 DNA reads TGTGCCAGCAGCTTGGAGGGGACAGGGATTCCCGGGAGGGGCTACACCTTC. The encoded protein is CASSLEGTGIPGRGYTF.

The gene calls are TRBV27 and TRBJ1-1, with a weak D call TRBD1 (6 bases). Between the trimmed V and J ends, which lost 8 bases and 5 bases, there was a span of 18 bases. The CDR3 has 14 residues. Germline V gives CDR1 MNHEY, CDR2 SMNVEV (reference sequence). The CDR3 loop reads CASFTSGVGTEAFF. The CDR3 nucleotides read TGTGCCAGCTTTACATCAGGGGTCGGGACTGAAGCTTTCTTT.

The chain recombines TRBV5-4 with TRBJ2-7; the D gene is possibly TRBD1 (6 bases). Germline CDR1 is SGHNT and CDR2 is YYREEE (reference sequence). This CDR3 is 12 amino acids long. V dropped 4 bases and J dropped 5 bases, with 10 bases sitting between them. The CDR3 sequence is CASSDTGHEQYF. CDR3 nucleotide sequence: TGTGCCAGCAGCGACACAGGGCACGAGCAGTACTTC.

This chain joins TRBV5-4 and TRBJ1-1; D is unresolved. The CDR3 sequence is 16 residues long. Germline V gives CDR1 SGHNT, CDR2 YYREEE (reference sequence). With 0 bases removed from V and 0 bases from J, the gap between germline ends came to 12 bases. The CDR3 coding sequence is TGTGCCAGCAGCTTGGCTAGGGCTACAATGAACACTGAAGCTTTCTTT. Its translation: CASSLARATMNTEAFF.

In DNA form, the CDR3 reads TGCGCCAGCAGCCAAGATAAGCGGATGGGGGTGCCTGAAGCTTTCTTT. It specifies CASSQDKRMGVPEAFF. The gene calls are TRBV4-1 and TRBJ1-1; tentative D call: TRBD1 (5 bases). Deletions cut 0 bases from V and 6 bases from J, with 17 bases between. Germline V lookup: CDR1 MGHRA, CDR2 YSYEKL. This CDR3 spans 16 amino acids.

The J gene is TRBJ1-6, the V gene TRBV18; 11 positions agree with TRBD1. Trimming at V came to 5 bases and at J to 3 bases, leaving 9 bases not matched to a gene. CDR1 is KGHSH, CDR2 LQKENI, per germline. CDR3 length: 18 amino acids. The chain's CDR3 is CASSTPPGQGGYNSPLHF. CDR3 in DNA: TGTGCCAGCTCAACCCCCCCGGGACAGGGGGGCTATAATTCACCCCTCCACTTT.

V usage is TRBV6-1 and J usage is TRBJ2-5, with a weak D call TRBD2 (6 bases). Germline V gene data show CDR1 as MNHNS and CDR2 as SASEGT. CDR3 length: 13 amino acids. Trimming cost V 2 bases and J 7 bases, with 11 bases left between them. CDR3 DNA sequence: TGTGCCAGCAGTGAATCGGGGCGGGGGACCCAGTACTTC. This gives the protein CASSESGRGTQYF.

The rearrangement joins TRBV19 to TRBJ2-7; tentatively, D is TRBD1 (6 bases). The CDR3 contains 14 residues. Per germline, CDR1 LNHDA and CDR2 SQIVND (reference sequence). V lost 5 bases and J 0 bases, leaving 11 bases between the germline ends. The CDR3 here is CASSATGSSYEQYF. For the CDR3, the DNA is TGTGCCAGTAGTGCGACAGGTTCCTCCTACGAGCAGTACTTC.

This clone was picked up a small number of times. The chain uses TRBV3-1 (or the pseudogene TRBV3-2) and TRBJ2-5; 7 bases align to TRBD2. After removal of 3 bases from V and 0 bases from J, the junction contained 7 bases not matched to a gene. The CDR3 is 16 residues long. The germline CDR1 and CDR2 sequences are LGHDT and YNNKEL (reference sequence). The CDR3 region has the DNA TGTGCCAGCAGCCAGTTGACCGGGACTAACCAAGAGACCCAGTACTTC. Translating gives CASSQLTGTNQETQYF.

V gene TRBV18 combines with J gene TRBJ1-2; possible D gene TRBD1, 5 bases. The CDR3 contains 13 residues. The V and J ends lost 6 bases and 12 bases respectively, with 20 bases between them. Germline V CDR1 and CDR2: KGHSH, LQKENI. CDR3 residues: CASSLSGPQLNTF. The CDR3 region has the DNA TGTGCCAGCTCCCTATCGGGGCCCCAACTCAACACCTTC.

The chain links TRBV6-6 to TRBJ1-1; no firm D call. The CDR3 is 14 residues long. The V end lost 2 bases, the J end lost 1 base, and 8 bases lay between the germline ends. Per the germline V gene, CDR1 is MNHNY and CDR2 is SVGAGI (reference sequence). This CDR3 reads CASSYEEANTEAFF. The DNA of the CDR3 is TGTGCCAGCAGTTACGAGGAGGCGAACACTGAAGCTTTCTTT.

The chain is built from TRBV4-1 and TRBJ2-1; 9 nucleotides agree with TRBD2. V was pared by 0 bases and J by 5 bases, with 8 bases of the junction left unmatched. The CDR3 sequence is 17 residues long. Looked up from germline, CDR1 is MGHRA and CDR2 is YSYEKL. CDR3: CASSQDPRGGPNNEQFF. The DNA for the CDR3 is TGCGCCAGCAGCCAAGACCCGCGGGGGGGCCCAAACAATGAGCAGTTCTTC.

The chain carries TRBV3-1 (or the pseudogene TRBV3-2) and TRBJ1-1; D gene uncertain. V dropped 1 base and J dropped 2 bases, with 11 bases sitting between them. Per the germline V gene, CDR1 is LGHDT and CDR2 is YNNKEL (reference sequence). This CDR3 comprises 15 residues. CDR3 DNA: TGTGCCAGCAGCCAAGTGGCGGGCTATAACACTGAAGCTTTCTTT. Translation: CASSQVAGYNTEAFF.

The chain uses TRBV2 and TRBJ1-5; 7 nucleotides align to TRBD1. CDR1 SNHLY and CDR2 FYNNEI come from the germline V gene. This CDR3 contains 15 residues. J gave up 6 bases and V 1 base, and 6 bases lay outside the gene matches. DNA for the CDR3: TGTGCCAGCAGTGAAGGAGGCAGGGGGACTCAGCCCCAGCATTTT. This encodes CASSEGGRGTQPQHF. Full variable domain (missing parts from reference TRBV2 and TRBJ1-5): EPEVTQTPSHQVTQMGQEVILRCVPISNHLYFYWYRQILGQKVEFLVSFYNNEISEKSEIFDDQFSVERPDGSNFTLKIRSTKLEDSAMYFCASSEGGRGTQPQHFGDGTRLSIL.

This rearrangement joins TRBV9 to TRBJ1-2; D is perhaps TRBD1 (5 bases). This CDR3 is 14 amino acids long. V was clipped by 3 bases and J by 7 bases, with 16 bases between them. Germline lookup yields CDR1 SGDLS and CDR2 YYNGEE. The DNA for the CDR3 is TGTGCCAGCAGCGCAGGGAGGTCTACCGGTGGCTACACCTTC. Translated, it gives CASSAGRSTGGYTF.

This chain links TRBV9 with TRBJ2-3; 7 bases line up with TRBD2. Germline CDR1 and CDR2: SGDLS and YYNGEE. V lost 0 bases to trimming and J lost 4 bases; unmatched junction nucleotides: 5. The CDR3 sequence is 15 residues long. DNA for the CDR3: TGTGCCAGCAGCGTAGAAGCGGGGTCGGCAGATACGCAGTATTTT. It translates to CASSVEAGSADTQYF. Full variable domain (outside the CDR3, taken from reference TRBV9 and TRBJ2-3): DSGVTQTPKHLITATGQRVTLRCSPRSGDLSVYWYQQSLDQGLQFLIQYYNGEERAKGNILERFSAQQFPDLHSELNLSSLELGDSALYFCASSVEAGSADTQYFGPGTRLTVL.

The V and J genes are TRBV10-3 and TRBJ1-2; a weak D match, TRBD1 (5 bases). CDR1 is ENHRY and CDR2 is SYGVKD in the germline V gene. The CDR3 extends over 14 amino acids. The V end lost 2 bases, the J end lost 6 bases, and 13 bases lay between the germline ends. The chain's CDR3 is CAISEEDQGNGYTF. CDR3 nucleotide sequence: TGTGCCATCAGTGAGGAGGATCAGGGCAATGGCTACACCTTC.

The chain uses TRBV15 and TRBJ1-5, with D perhaps TRBD1 (5 bases). V lost 3 bases to trimming and J lost 3 bases, with 12 bases between them. This CDR3 spans 15 amino acids. Germline V gene lookup returns CDR1 LNHNV and CDR2 YYDKDF (reference sequence). The DNA for the CDR3 is TGTGCCACCAGCAGTTCAGGGATAACCAATCAGCCCCAGCATTTT. Its protein is CATSSSGITNQPQHF.

V usage is TRBV5-5 and J usage is TRBJ1-2, with D perhaps matching TRBD1 (6 bases). Per germline, CDR1 SGHKS and CDR2 YYEKEE (reference sequence). Trimming took 1 base from V and 6 from J, leaving 19 bases between them. This CDR3 is 16 amino acids long. CDR3 DNA: TGTGCCAGCAGCTTGACCTTACAGGGTTTGAAGGATGGCTACACCTTC. It encodes CASSLTLQGLKDGYTF.

The V call is TRBV6-1, the J call TRBJ1-5, with no clear D. This CDR3 contains 16 residues. The V and J ends lost 3 bases and 5 bases respectively, with 17 bases between them. Germline CDR1 reads MNHNS; CDR2 reads SASEGT. The CDR3 bases are TGTGCCAGCAGTGACATCACGGCAGGCTGGTATCAGCCCCAGCATTTT. Its protein product is CASSDITAGWYQPQHF.

The chain is built from TRBV29-1 and TRBJ2-7, with D perhaps assigned TRBD1 or TRBD2 (5 bases each). Germline values: CDR1 SQVTM, CDR2 ANQGSEA. The V end was cut by 6 bases, the J end by 5 bases, with 14 bases between. The CDR3 has 12 residues. The CDR3, as DNA: TGCAGCGTCAGGGACGTCGGAGACGAGCAGTACTTC. Its translation: CSVRDVGDEQYF.

The CDR3 bases are TGTGCCAGCAGCCACGGGACTCCCTCCTACGAGCAGTACTTC. This sequence encodes CASSHGTPSYEQYF. The chain has TRBV3-1 (or the pseudogene TRBV3-2) and TRBJ2-7, with D perhaps TRBD2 (6 bases). This CDR3 spans 14 amino acids. Trimming stripped 3 bases from V and 0 bases from J, with 9 bases between. CDR1 is LGHDT, CDR2 YNNKEL, per germline (reference sequence).

The gene calls are TRBV5-8 and TRBJ1-1; the D is unclear. The V end lost 3 bases, the J end lost 0 bases, and 9 bases lay between the germline ends. In germline, CDR1 is SGHTS, CDR2 YDEGEE. The CDR3 has 14 residues. The CDR3 coding sequence is TGTGCCAGCAGCTCCTACCTAGTGAACACTGAAGCTTTCTTT. It specifies CASSSYLVNTEAFF.